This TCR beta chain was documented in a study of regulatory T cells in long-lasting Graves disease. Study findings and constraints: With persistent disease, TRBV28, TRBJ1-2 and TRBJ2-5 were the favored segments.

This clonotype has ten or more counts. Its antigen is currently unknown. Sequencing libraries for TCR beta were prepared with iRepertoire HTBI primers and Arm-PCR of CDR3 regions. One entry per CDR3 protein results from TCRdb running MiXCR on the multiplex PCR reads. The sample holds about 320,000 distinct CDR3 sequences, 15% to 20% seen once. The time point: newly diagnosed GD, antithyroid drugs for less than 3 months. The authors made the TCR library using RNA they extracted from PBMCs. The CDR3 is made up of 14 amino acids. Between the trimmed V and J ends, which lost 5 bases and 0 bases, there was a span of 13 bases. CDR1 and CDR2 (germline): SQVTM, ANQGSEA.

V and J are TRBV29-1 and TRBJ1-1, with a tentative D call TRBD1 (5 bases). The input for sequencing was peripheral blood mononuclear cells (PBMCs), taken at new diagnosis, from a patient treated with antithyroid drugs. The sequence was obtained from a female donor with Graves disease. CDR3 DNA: TGCAGCGTTATCAGTCAGGGAATGAACACTGAAGCTTTCTTT. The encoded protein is CSVISQGMNTEAFF.